This T cell receptor (beta chain) was captured by sequencing in a study of identical twins. Study observations and caveats: Less excess twin sharing appeared in beta out-of-frame sequences. For out-of-frame alpha sequences shared by twins, low generation probability was in excess.

In every case, the donor was a healthy Caucasian. Points on this clonotype: The antigen is unknown.

Germline lookup yields CDR1 SGHTA and CDR2 FQGNSA. With 5 bases clipped from V and 8 bases from J, the junction kept 7 bases outside the gene matches. The CDR3 totals 14 residues. cDNA carried unique molecular identifiers, and a universal primer site was added by template switching. Via MiXCR, TCRdb re-called the 5' RACE reads, giving one row per CDR3 protein. The sample records approximately 230,000 distinct CDR3 sequences, over 11% being singletons. The source is a woman aged 18-29 years in good health. Sequenced sample: memory (CD45RO+) T cells sorted from blood. The genes are TRBV7-2 and TRBJ1-4; the match to TRBD1 covers 8 bases. As DNA, the CDR3 is TGTGCCAGCAGCAAACAGGGGGTCGGCGAAAAACTGTTTTTT. It is translated as CASSKQGVGEKLFF. The variable domain in full, with the rest retrieved from reference TRBV7-2 and TRBJ1-4, is GAGVSQSPSNKVTEKGKDVELRCDPISGHTALYWYRQSLGQGLEFLIYFQGNSAPDKSGLPSDRFSAERTGGSVSTLTIQRTQQEDSAVYLCASSKQGVGEKLFFGSGTQLSVL.